This TCR beta chain was sequenced during a study of sequential checkpoint blockade in melanoma. Study-wide context: First-line arms were nivolumab then ipilimumab, or the reverse, randomized 1:1. After both sequences, patients received maintenance nivolumab.

The sample's treatment: randomized to nivolumab then ipilimumab (arm A) or the reverse (arm B). No patient had prior DNA-damaging chemotherapy. From thawed PBMCs, live CD3+CD8+ cells negative for CD19 and CD56 were sorted. This CDR3 region has 14 residues. CDR1 SGHDT and CDR2 YYEEEE come from the germline V gene. Trimming took 6 bases from V and 3 from J; bases not matched to a gene: 5. Data came from immunoSEQ multiplex PCR; TCRdb stores just in-frame clones and leaves some out. The sample holds fewer than 45,000 clones; 86% are singletons and the top ten take 9% to 15%. The chain couples TRBV5-6 to TRBJ2-7; 11 bases are shared with TRBD1. The TCR was taken from a human donor with melanoma. Specimen: CD8+ T cells sorted from blood (inferred from file names), collected from a patient given nivolumab and ipilimumab in sequence. The CDR3 is CASTFGTGGYEQYV. For the CDR3, the DNA is TGTGCCAGCACCTTTGGGACAGGGGGCTACGAGCAGTACGTC.